This section outlines one T cell receptor (beta chain) sequence together with its context. Antigen specificity is unknown. The sample is drawn from a study of T cell responses to AZD1222 COVID-19 vaccine. Findings and limits, study-wide: A mostly white British donor set with more females was recruited, and clonal diversity was possibly underestimated. Only after the peak T cell response were repertoires sampled.

CDR1 and CDR2 (germline): GTSNPN, SVGIG (reference sequence). This CDR3 spans 13 amino acids. V was shortened by 3 bases and J by 4 bases, with 10 bases between the two germline ends. Clones were read by immunoSEQ multiplex PCR, and TCRdb kept only the in-frame ones, dropping some. The sample has about 160,000 clones; just over 90% are singletons. This clonotype originated in an adult in good health. The sample consisted of peripheral blood, taken on day 0 of MenACWY control vaccination. This sequence joins TRBV30 and TRBJ1-5; D uncertain. The CDR3 region is CAWREPGNQPQHF. CDR3 coding DNA: TGTGCCTGGAGGGAACCAGGAAATCAGCCCCAGCATTTT.